This T cell receptor beta chain was retrieved from a study of blood T cell repertoires in COVID-19. In the study overall: Specimens from acute and convalescent COVID-19 originated in the United States, Italy and Spain. T cells, B-cell-depleted T cells, or PBMCs provided the cDNA or gDNA that served as material.

A Seattle source enrolled patients during active infection and followed them longitudinally. Germline lookup yields CDR1 GTSNPN and CDR2 SVGIG (reference sequence). Trimming stripped 1 base from V and 4 bases from J, with 9 bases between. This CDR3 is built from 13 residues. Per the original data handling: Amplification of reference gene primers provided the estimated nucleated cell counts. The repertoire was sequenced with immunoSEQ multiplex PCR; TCRdb's copy has only in-frame clones and lacks some. The DNA gave D and trimming, while V, J and clone size come from that table. This sample has about 320,000 clones, with roughly nine tenths found just once.

The chain joins TRBV30 to TRBJ2-3, with a tentative D call TRBD1 (6 bases). This TCR derives from a woman aged 25 to 39 with COVID-19, enrolled during active disease. The sequenced material came from peripheral blood. CDR3 DNA: TGTGCCTGGAGTGGACAGGCTTCAGATACGCAGTATTTT. Translating it yields CAWSGQASDTQYF.